This T cell receptor beta chain was recorded in a study of shared clonotypes between healthy human individuals. Study-level findings and limits: Researchers found naive subsets generally carried larger estimated richness than memory subsets.

For this clone: Its antigen is unidentified.

The authors distributed each subset's genomic DNA evenly over several immunoSEQ plates. Clones were read by immunoSEQ multiplex PCR, and TCRdb kept only the in-frame ones, dropping some. The data contain about 2 million clones, 90% to 95% of them singletons. Germline V gene lookup returns CDR1 GTSNPN and CDR2 SVGIG (reference sequence). The trim removed 2 bases at V and 3 bases at J, leaving 6 bases unmatched. The CDR3 has 14 amino acids. The TCR originated in a man between 18 and 29 years old in good health. The sequencing sample was made of naive CD4+ T cells sorted from blood. Subset indicated: CD45RA+ positively selected. The rearrangement uses TRBV30 and TRBJ2-7, with 8 positions matching TRBD2. The CDR3 protein is CAWSPRLAGYEQYF. CDR3 nucleotide sequence: TGTGCCTGGAGTCCCCGGCTAGCGGGCTACGAGCAGTACTTC. Drawing the rest from reference TRBV30 and TRBJ2-7, the complete variable domain is SQTIHQWPATLVQPVGSPLSLECTVEGTSNPNLYWYRQAAGRGLQLLFYSVGIGQISSEVPQNLSASRPQDRQFILSSKKLLLSDSGFYLCAWSPRLAGYEQYFGPGTRLTVT.